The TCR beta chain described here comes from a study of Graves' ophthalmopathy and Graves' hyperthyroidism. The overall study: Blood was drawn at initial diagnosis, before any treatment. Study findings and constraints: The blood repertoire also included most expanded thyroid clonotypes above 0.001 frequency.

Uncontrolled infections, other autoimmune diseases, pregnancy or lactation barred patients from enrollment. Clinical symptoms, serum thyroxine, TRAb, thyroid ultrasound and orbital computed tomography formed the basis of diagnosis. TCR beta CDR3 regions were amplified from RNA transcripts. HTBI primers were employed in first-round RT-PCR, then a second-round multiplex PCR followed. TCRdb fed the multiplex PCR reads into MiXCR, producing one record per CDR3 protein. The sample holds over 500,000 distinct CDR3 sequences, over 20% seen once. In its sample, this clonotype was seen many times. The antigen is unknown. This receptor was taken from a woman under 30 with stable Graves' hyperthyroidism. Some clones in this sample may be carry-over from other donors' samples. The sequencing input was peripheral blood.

The CDR3 DNA reads TGTGCTAGTGGTTTGGGACTACTCGCCTCTGGGGCCAACGTCCTGACTTTC. This sequence encodes CASGLGLLASGANVLTF. This sequence joins TRBV12-5 and TRBJ2-6; weak D call: TRBD2 (5 bases). This CDR3 has 17 amino acids. With 1 base removed from V and 0 bases from J, the gap between germline ends came to 10 bases. Per the germline V gene, CDR1 is LGHNT and CDR2 is FRNRAP.